Below, 32 T cell receptor beta chains from the same sample are listed, as sequenced in a study of beta chain features in type 1 diabetes. Expressed TCRB transcripts were sequenced after all isolated RNA was converted to cDNA. The method was immunoSEQ multiplex PCR; TCRdb's version includes in-frame clones alone and lacks a portion of them. The sample lists just over 450,000 clones; 30% were seen once. The sample consisted of naive CD4+ T cells from blood. These receptors were taken from a man aged 18 to 30 in good health.

This clone was seen only a few times. The chain couples TRBV5-6 to TRBJ2-1, with D maybe TRBD1 (6 bases). V was trimmed by 4 bases and J by 0 bases, leaving 20 bases between them. Germline CDR1 reads SGHDT; CDR2 reads YYEEEE. The CDR3 sequence is 18 residues long. The CDR3 sequence: CASSPRQARKSSYNEQFF. DNA for the CDR3: TGTGCCAGCAGCCCTCGACAGGCCCGAAAAAGCTCCTACAATGAGCAGTTCTTC.

The chain combines TRBV30 with TRBJ1-6; D call uncertain. Looked up from germline, CDR1 is GTSNPN and CDR2 is SVGIG (reference sequence). Trimming left V 6 bases short and J 9 bases short, with 12 bases between. The CDR3 sequence is 12 residues long. This chain's CDR3 is CACGREGSPLHF. CDR3 DNA sequence: TGTGCCTGTGGGCGTGAGGGTTCACCCCTCCACTTT.

V is TRBV9 and J is TRBJ1-2; a possible D gene is TRBD1 (6 bases). V lost 3 bases and J 8 bases, leaving 20 bases between the germline ends. The CDR3 contains 15 residues. Germline V lookup: CDR1 SGDLS, CDR2 YYNGEE. This CDR3 is CASSEPEQGYGGYTF. CDR3 nucleotide sequence: TGTGCCAGCAGCGAACCGGAACAGGGTTATGGGGGCTACACCTTC.

The rearrangement joins TRBV7-2 to TRBJ1-2; TRBD1 agrees at 10 bases. The CDR3 spans 15 residues. The V gene end was trimmed by 3 bases and the J gene end by 0 bases; junction bases not matched to a gene: 1. Germline V gene sequence: CDR1 SGHTA, CDR2 FQGNSA. The CDR3 DNA is TGTGCCAGCAGCTTCGACAGGGGGCCTAACTATGGCTACACCTTC. Protein sequence: CASSFDRGPNYGYTF.

The V gene is TRBV5-1, the J gene TRBJ2-7; the D is unclear. Germline lookup yields CDR1 SGHRS and CDR2 YFSETQ. The V gene lost 4 bases and the J gene lost 0 bases, with 11 bases spanning the gap. The CDR3 runs 14 residues. The CDR3 DNA reads as TGCGCCAGCAGCACGGATGGCAACTCCTACGAGCAGTACTTC. This translates into CASSTDGNSYEQYF.

There are a few counts of this clone. The rearrangement uses TRBV29-1 and TRBJ2-7; D uncertain. The CDR3 sequence is 12 residues long. The V gene lost 4 bases and the J gene lost 1 base, with 8 bases spanning the gap. CDR1 and CDR2 (germline): SQVTM, ANQGSEA. The CDR3 coding sequence is TGCAGCGTTGCTTGGCAGTCCTACGAGCAGTACTTC. It is translated as CSVAWQSYEQYF.

The table lists this clone with a few counts. V is TRBV9 and J is TRBJ2-7; the match to TRBD2 covers 10 bases. The CDR3 sequence is 15 residues long. Germline CDR1 and CDR2: SGDLS and YYNGEE. V gave up 2 bases and J gave up 0 bases; unmatched junction bases: 2. The chain's CDR3 is CASSVTSGLSYEQYF. DNA for the CDR3: TGTGCCAGCAGCGTGACTAGCGGGCTCTCCTACGAGCAGTACTTC. The variable domain in full, with the rest retrieved from reference TRBV9 and TRBJ2-7, is DSGVTQTPKHLITATGQRVTLRCSPRSGDLSVYWYQQSLDQGLQFLIQYYNGEERAKGNILERFSAQQFPDLHSELNLSSLELGDSALYFCASSVTSGLSYEQYFGPGTRLTVT.

This clone was detected a few times. V usage is TRBV30 and J usage is TRBJ1-1; possible D gene TRBD1, 5 bases. Germline V CDR1 and CDR2: GTSNPN, SVGIG (reference sequence). The CDR3 totals 15 residues. V lost 0 bases and J 1 base, leaving 12 bases between the germline ends. The chain's CDR3 is CAWSVRGDQNTEAFF. The DNA of the CDR3 is TGTGCCTGGAGTGTACGAGGGGACCAGAACACTGAAGCTTTCTTT.

This clone turned up a few times. This chain joins TRBV7-2 and TRBJ2-7; D remains unclear. Germline V gene data show CDR1 as SGHTA and CDR2 as FQGNSA. Trimming took off 3 bases at V and 0 bases at J, with 12 bases between the two ends. CDR3 length: 15 amino acids. The CDR3 nucleotides read TGTGCCAGCAGCTTGTGGACGCAGCCCTCCTACGAGCAGTACTTC. This translates into CASSLWTQPSYEQYF.

The chain joins TRBV5-1 to TRBJ2-3; 14 bases are shared with TRBD2. V shed 5 bases and J 4 bases; nucleotides not matched to a gene: 15. CDR1 SGHRS and CDR2 YFSETQ come from the germline V gene. The CDR3 is 19 residues long. The chain's CDR3 is CASRPGTSGSLAGADTQYF. CDR3 DNA: TGCGCCAGCAGGCCCGGGACTAGCGGGAGCCTGGCGGGAGCAGATACGCAGTATTTT.

Only a few counts were recorded for this clone. The identical CDR3 is also encoded by other nucleotide sequences in the sample. V and J are TRBV9 and TRBJ2-1, with TRBD2 identical over 7 bases. The CDR3 totals 15 residues. V gave up 0 bases and J gave up 4 bases; unmatched junction bases: 4. CDR1 and CDR2 from the germline V gene are SGDLS and YYNGEE. The CDR3 region is CASSVGGSVYNEQFF. CDR3 DNA: TGTGCCAGCAGCGTAGGCGGGAGTGTTTACAATGAGCAGTTCTTC.

A few counts support this clone. This rearrangement joins TRBV2 to TRBJ1-1, with D perhaps matching TRBD1 (5 bases). This CDR3 is 11 amino acids long. CDR1 is SNHLY, CDR2 FYNNEI, per germline. Trimming took off 6 bases at V and 7 bases at J, with 9 bases between the two ends. CDR3 bases: TGTGCCAGCAGAAGGGACGGTGAAGCTTTCTTT. This encodes CASRRDGEAFF.

The chain carries TRBV9 and TRBJ2-1; TRBD2 matches at 8 bases. The CDR3 is 17 amino acids. J was trimmed by 2 bases and V by 0 bases; bases with no gene match: 7. In germline, CDR1 is SGDLS, CDR2 YYNGEE. CDR3 in amino acids: CASSVATLTSAYNEQFF. The CDR3 DNA reads TGTGCCAGCAGCGTAGCTACCTTGACTAGCGCCTACAATGAGCAGTTCTTC.

A few counts support this clone. The chain has TRBV7-2 and TRBJ2-7; D is perhaps TRBD1 or TRBD2 (5 bases each). Trimming stripped 5 bases from V and 6 bases from J, with 20 bases between. Germline CDR1 reads SGHTA; CDR2 reads FQGNSA. The CDR3 is 15 residues long. Here the CDR3 reads CASSPPPGRQSEQYF. The CDR3, as DNA: TGTGCCAGCAGCCCCCCTCCGGGGCGGCAAAGCGAGCAGTACTTC.

Remarks on this clone: The sample contains more than one DNA sequence encoding this CDR3. The chain couples TRBV5-1 to TRBJ2-3, with 10 bases identical to TRBD1. The CDR3 contains 14 residues. J was trimmed by 6 bases and V by 3 bases; bases with no gene match: 4. Per the germline V gene, CDR1 is SGHRS and CDR2 is YFSETQ. The CDR3 DNA reads TGCGCCAGCAGCTGGGGACAGGGGAGTGATACGCAGTATTTT. Its translation: CASSWGQGSDTQYF.

This clone was seen only a few times. This chain connects TRBV13 to TRBJ2-5; no clear D gene. Trimming cost V 5 bases and J 5 bases, with 15 bases left between them. This CDR3 has 14 amino acids. CDR1 PRHDT and CDR2 FYEKMQ come from the germline V gene (reference sequence). The CDR3 sequence is CASSVEMREETQYF. The CDR3 nucleotides read TGTGCCAGCAGCGTGGAGATGCGCGAGGAGACCCAGTACTTC.

This clone appeared a few times. This chain's CDR3 is CAWSQAGGTDTQYF. In DNA form, the CDR3 reads TGTGCCTGGAGTCAAGCGGGAGGCACAGATACGCAGTATTTT. V gene TRBV30 combines with J gene TRBJ2-3; 8 positions match TRBD2. CDR1 is GTSNPN and CDR2 is SVGIG in the germline V gene (reference sequence). This CDR3 spans 14 amino acids. With 2 bases clipped from V and 1 base from J, the junction kept 2 bases outside the gene matches. The complete variable domain, with remaining parts taken from reference TRBV30 and TRBJ2-3, reads SQTIHQWPATLVQPVGSPLSLECTVEGTSNPNLYWYRQAAGRGLQLLFYSVGIGQISSEVPQNLSASRPQDRQFILSSKKLLLSDSGFYLCAWSQAGGTDTQYFGPGTRLTVL.

This clone was counted a few times. The V gene is TRBV5-1, the J gene TRBJ2-1, with 7 bases matching TRBD2. The CDR3 totals 15 residues. Germline V gene lookup returns CDR1 SGHRS and CDR2 YFSETQ. Losses at the gene ends were 3 bases for V and 8 bases for J; bases not matched to a gene: 11. CDR3 bases: TGCGCCAGCAGCTCCGGGACTATTCTTCAGTATGAGCAGTTCTTC. As protein: CASSSGTILQYEQFF. The whole variable domain, filled in from reference TRBV5-1 and TRBJ2-1, reads KAGVTQTPRYLIKTRGQQVTLSCSPISGHRSVSWYQQTPGQGLQFLFEYFSETQRNKGNFPGRFSGRQFSNSRSEMNVSTLELGDSALYLCASSSGTILQYEQFFGPGTRLTVL.

This rearrangement joins TRBV2 to TRBJ2-3; D possibly corresponds to TRBD2 (6 bases). The V gene lost 4 bases and the J gene lost 0 bases, with 11 bases spanning the gap. Germline V gene sequence: CDR1 SNHLY, CDR2 FYNNEI. This CDR3 is built from 15 residues. CDR3 region: CASSVSGLSTDTQYF. CDR3 sequence (DNA): TGTGCCAGCAGTGTTAGCGGTCTCAGCACAGATACGCAGTATTTT.

DNA of the CDR3: TGTGCCAGCTCACCACCTAGCGGGAGGGCAAGCTCCTACGAGCAGTACTTC. It codes for CASSPPSGRASSYEQYF. The chain couples TRBV18 to TRBJ2-7; 11 positions match TRBD2. V gave up 0 bases and J gave up 0 bases; unmatched junction bases: 4. Germline values: CDR1 KGHSH, CDR2 LQKENI. This CDR3 contains 17 residues.

The chain has TRBV7-2 and TRBJ2-7, with D uncertain. In germline, CDR1 is SGHTA, CDR2 FQGNSA. Trimming cost V 1 base and J 3 bases, with 13 bases left between them. This CDR3 comprises 15 residues. CDR3 loop: CASSLDMGWIYEQYF. CDR3 sequence (DNA): TGTGCCAGCAGCTTAGACATGGGGTGGATCTACGAGCAGTACTTC.

This chain links TRBV11-2 with TRBJ2-2, with D unclear. CDR1 is SGHAT and CDR2 is FQNNGV in the germline V gene. V dropped 3 bases and J dropped 4 bases, with 6 bases sitting between them. The CDR3 covers 13 residues. Written as DNA, the CDR3 is TGTGCCAGCAGCTTTCTCGGCACCGGGGAGCTGTTTTTT. Translation gives CASSFLGTGELFF.

This clone has a handful of counts. The V call is TRBV10-3, the J call TRBJ2-7; tentative D call: TRBD2 (5 bases). CDR1 ENHRY and CDR2 SYGVKD come from the germline V gene. This CDR3 has 16 amino acids. The V and J ends lost 0 bases and 3 bases respectively, with 15 bases between them. In DNA form, the CDR3 reads TGTGCCATCAGTGAGTCTACTATCCGAGGAGGCTACGAGCAGTACTTC. Translating gives CAISESTIRGGYEQYF.

The chain is built from TRBV6-4 and TRBJ2-1; the match to TRBD2 covers 8 bases. V was pared by 3 bases and J by 4 bases, with 5 bases of the junction left unmatched. The CDR3 has 15 amino acids. CDR1 and CDR2 from the germline V gene are MRHNA and SNTAGT. CDR3 bases: TGTGCCAGCAGTGAAAGCGGGAGTTCTTACAATGAGCAGTTCTTC. It translates to CASSESGSSYNEQFF.

In the case of this clone: The sample contains more than one DNA sequence encoding this CDR3. The chain has TRBV30 and TRBJ2-1, with 10 bases fitting TRBD2. This CDR3 is 14 amino acids long. Germline-derived CDR1 and CDR2 are GTSNPN and SVGIG (reference sequence). V lost 4 bases to trimming and J lost 8 bases; unmatched junction nucleotides: 8. CDR3 protein: CAWTRTSGVDEQFF. In DNA, the CDR3 is TGTGCCTGGACTAGAACTAGCGGGGTAGATGAGCAGTTCTTC.

The rearrangement links TRBV7-3 to TRBJ2-6; no clear D. CDR3 size: 16 residues. Germline V lookup: CDR1 SGHTA, CDR2 FQGTGA. Trimming shortened V by 2 bases and J by 4 bases, and 12 bases separated the two germline ends. The CDR3 DNA reads as TGTGCCAGCAGCTTATCCGCATCGGAAGGGGCCAACGTCCTGACTTTC. Its protein is CASSLSASEGANVLTF.

This clone showed up just a few times. The chain uses TRBV29-1 and TRBJ2-7; D uncertain. The CDR3 is 9 amino acids. Trimming cost V 3 bases and J 6 bases, with 3 bases left between them. Germline V gives CDR1 SQVTM, CDR2 ANQGSEA. CDR3 sequence (DNA): TGCAGCGTTGAGTCCGAGCAGTACTTC. This encodes CSVESEQYF.

The CDR3 region has the DNA TGTGCCAGCAGCGTTAACAGGAATGAGCAGTTCTTC. Encoded protein: CASSVNRNEQFF. This chain uses TRBV7-2 with TRBJ2-1; tentatively, D is TRBD1 (5 bases). Germline assignment: CDR1 SGHTA and CDR2 FQGNSA. Between the trimmed V and J ends, which lost 5 bases and 7 bases, there was a span of 9 bases. The CDR3 length is 12 residues.

Concerning this clone itself: The sample contains more than one DNA sequence encoding this CDR3. The genes are TRBV30 and TRBJ2-1; a possible D gene is TRBD2 (5 bases). This CDR3 region has 13 residues. V lost 2 bases, J lost 0 bases, and 5 bases lay in between. Germline lookup yields CDR1 GTSNPN and CDR2 SVGIG (reference sequence). The CDR3 coding sequence is TGTGCCTGGAGTCGGGACTCCTACAATGAGCAGTTCTTC. Residues: CAWSRDSYNEQFF.

The chain links TRBV2 to TRBJ2-7; D is uncertain. Between the trimmed V and J ends, which lost 0 bases and 6 bases, there was a span of 9 bases. The CDR3 length is 13 residues. The V gene's germline CDR1 is SNHLY and CDR2 FYNNEI. The CDR3 here is CASSEAPGFEQYF. In DNA form, the CDR3 reads TGTGCCAGCAGTGAAGCACCGGGTTTCGAGCAGTACTTC.

The chain employs TRBV10-3 and TRBJ2-6; a possible D gene is TRBD1 (6 bases). The CDR3 is 16 residues long. Germline V gene data show CDR1 as ENHRY and CDR2 as SYGVKD. V lost 8 bases, J lost 0 bases, and 14 bases lay in between. This chain's CDR3 is CAIGSGQNSGANVLTF. As DNA, the CDR3 is TGTGCCATCGGCTCCGGACAGAACTCTGGGGCCAACGTCCTGACTTTC.

The V gene is TRBV29-1, the J gene TRBJ2-3, with D perhaps matching TRBD2 (5 bases). This CDR3 has 13 residues. Germline V CDR1 and CDR2: SQVTM, ANQGSEA. The V end was cut by 4 bases, the J end by 2 bases, with 10 bases between. This CDR3 is CSVVSGLTDTQYF. CDR3 DNA sequence: TGCAGCGTTGTAAGCGGACTCACAGATACGCAGTATTTT.